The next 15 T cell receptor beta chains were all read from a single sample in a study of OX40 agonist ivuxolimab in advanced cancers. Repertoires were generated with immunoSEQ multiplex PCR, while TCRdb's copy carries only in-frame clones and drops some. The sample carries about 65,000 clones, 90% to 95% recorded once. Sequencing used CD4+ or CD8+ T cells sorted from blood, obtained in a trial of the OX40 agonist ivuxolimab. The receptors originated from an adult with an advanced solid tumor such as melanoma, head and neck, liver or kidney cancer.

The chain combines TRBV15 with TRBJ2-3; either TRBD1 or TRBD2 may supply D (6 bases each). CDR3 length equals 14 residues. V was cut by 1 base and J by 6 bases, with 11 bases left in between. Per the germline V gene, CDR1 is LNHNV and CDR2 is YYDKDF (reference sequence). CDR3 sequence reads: CATSRGQGRDTQYF. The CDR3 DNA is TGTGCCACCAGCAGAGGTCAGGGGAGGGATACGCAGTATTTT.

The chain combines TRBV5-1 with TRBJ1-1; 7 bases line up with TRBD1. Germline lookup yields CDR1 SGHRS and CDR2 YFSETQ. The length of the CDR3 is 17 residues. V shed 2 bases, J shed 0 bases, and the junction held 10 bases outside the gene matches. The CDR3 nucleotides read TGCGCCAGCAGCTTTTCGAACAGGGGCCTAATGAACACTGAAGCTTTCTTT. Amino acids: CASSFSNRGLMNTEAFF.

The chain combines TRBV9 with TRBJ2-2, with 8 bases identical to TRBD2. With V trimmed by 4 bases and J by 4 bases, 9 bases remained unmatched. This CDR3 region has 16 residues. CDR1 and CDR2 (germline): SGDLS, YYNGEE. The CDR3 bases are TGTGCCAGCAGCTTCAGCGGGAGCGCGGTCACCGGGGAGCTGTTTTTT. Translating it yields CASSFSGSAVTGELFF.

The CDR3 spells CASRPTSGRAYEQYF. The CDR3 bases are TGTGCCAGCAGACCCACTAGCGGGAGGGCCTACGAGCAGTACTTC. The chain is built from TRBV2 and TRBJ2-7; TRBD2 aligns across 13 bases. The CDR3 consists of 15 residues. J gave up 2 bases and V 6 bases, and 4 bases lay outside the gene matches. Per germline, CDR1 SNHLY and CDR2 FYNNEI.

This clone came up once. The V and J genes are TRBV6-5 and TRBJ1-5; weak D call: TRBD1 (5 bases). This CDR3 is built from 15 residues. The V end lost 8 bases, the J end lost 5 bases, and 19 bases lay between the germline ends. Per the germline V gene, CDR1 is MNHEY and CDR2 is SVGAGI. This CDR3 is CASSEGLGPHQPQHF. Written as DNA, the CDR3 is TGTGCCAGCTCTGAGGGACTCGGACCCCATCAGCCCCAGCATTTT.

Here the CDR3 DNA reads TGTGCCAGCAGTTACCCCGGGACGCATTCCTACGAGCAGTACTTC. Residues: CASSYPGTHSYEQYF. The chain joins TRBV6-5 to TRBJ2-7; D may be TRBD1 or TRBD2 (5 bases each). The CDR3 length is 15 residues. Germline CDR1 is MNHEY and CDR2 is SVGAGI. V gave up 2 bases and J gave up 1 base, with 12 bases separating them.

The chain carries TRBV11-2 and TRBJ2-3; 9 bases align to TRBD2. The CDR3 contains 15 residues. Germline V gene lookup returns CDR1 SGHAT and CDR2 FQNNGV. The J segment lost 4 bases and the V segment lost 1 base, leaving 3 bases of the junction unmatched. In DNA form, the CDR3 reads TGTGCCAGCAGCTTAGTAGCGGGAGCTTCAGATACGCAGTATTTT. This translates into CASSLVAGASDTQYF.

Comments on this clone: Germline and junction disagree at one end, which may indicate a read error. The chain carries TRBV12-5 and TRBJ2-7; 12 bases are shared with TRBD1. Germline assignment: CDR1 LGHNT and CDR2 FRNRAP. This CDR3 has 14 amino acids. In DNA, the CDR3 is TGTGCTGGTGGTTTGGGACAGGGGGCGCGTGAGCAGTACTTC. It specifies CAGGLGQGAREQYF.

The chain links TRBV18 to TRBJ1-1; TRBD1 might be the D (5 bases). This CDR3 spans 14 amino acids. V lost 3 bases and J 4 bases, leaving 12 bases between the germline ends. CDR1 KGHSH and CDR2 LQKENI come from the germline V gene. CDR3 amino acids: CASSPGQGRTEAFF. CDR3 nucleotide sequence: TGTGCCAGCTCACCGGGGCAGGGTCGCACTGAAGCTTTCTTT. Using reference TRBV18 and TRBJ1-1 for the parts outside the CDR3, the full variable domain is NAGVMQNPRHLVRRRGQEARLRCSPMKGHSHVYWYRQLPEEGLKFMVYLQKENIIDESGMPKERFSAEFPKEGPSILRIQQVVRGDSAAYFCASSPGQGRTEAFFGQGTRLTVV.

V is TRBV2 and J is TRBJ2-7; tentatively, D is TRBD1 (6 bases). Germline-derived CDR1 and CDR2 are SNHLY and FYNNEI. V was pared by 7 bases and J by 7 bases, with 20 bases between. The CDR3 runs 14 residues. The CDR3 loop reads CASKPLTGPSEQYF. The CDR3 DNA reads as TGTGCCAGCAAACCCCTCACAGGGCCATCTGAGCAGTACTTC.

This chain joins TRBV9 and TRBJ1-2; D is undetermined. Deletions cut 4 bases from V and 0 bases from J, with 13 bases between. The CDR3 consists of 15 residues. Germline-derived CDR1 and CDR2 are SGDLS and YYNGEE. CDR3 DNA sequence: TGTGCCAGCAGCCCAATAAACCCCCCTAACTATGGCTACACCTTC. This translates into CASSPINPPNYGYTF.

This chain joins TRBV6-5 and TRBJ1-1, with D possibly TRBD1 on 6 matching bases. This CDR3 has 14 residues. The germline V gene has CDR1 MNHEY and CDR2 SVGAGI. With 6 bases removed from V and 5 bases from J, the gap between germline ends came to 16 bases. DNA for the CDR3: TGTGCCAGCAGCTATATACAGGGAGGGACTGAAGCTTTCTTT. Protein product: CASSYIQGGTEAFF.

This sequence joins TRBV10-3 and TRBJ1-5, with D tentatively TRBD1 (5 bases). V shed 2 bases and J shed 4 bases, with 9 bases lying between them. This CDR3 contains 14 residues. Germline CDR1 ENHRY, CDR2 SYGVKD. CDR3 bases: TGTGCCATCAGTGAGCGGGGGGAGAATCAGCCCCAGCATTTT. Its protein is CAISERGENQPQHF.

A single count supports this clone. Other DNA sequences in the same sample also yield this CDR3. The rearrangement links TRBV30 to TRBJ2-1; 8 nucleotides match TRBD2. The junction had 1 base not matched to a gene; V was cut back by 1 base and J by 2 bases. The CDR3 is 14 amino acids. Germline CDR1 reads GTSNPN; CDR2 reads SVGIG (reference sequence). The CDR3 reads CAWSELAAYNEQFF. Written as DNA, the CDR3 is TGTGCCTGGAGTGAACTAGCGGCCTACAATGAGCAGTTCTTC.

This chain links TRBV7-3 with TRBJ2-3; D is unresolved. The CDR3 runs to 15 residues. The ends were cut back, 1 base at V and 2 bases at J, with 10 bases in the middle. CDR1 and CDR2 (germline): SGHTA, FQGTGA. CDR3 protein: CASSLNGGYTDTQYF. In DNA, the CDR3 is TGTGCCAGCAGCTTAAACGGCGGATACACAGATACGCAGTATTTT.